The 26 T cell receptor beta chains given below trace back to one sample, sequenced in a study of T cell changes during pregnancy in multiple sclerosis. The method was immunoSEQ multiplex PCR; TCRdb's version includes in-frame clones alone and lacks a portion of them. Counted here are 60,000 to 90,000 clones, about 88% occurring once; the ten biggest clones make up 1.9%. The sample here was peripheral blood, taken before pregnancy. The source is a female donor with multiple sclerosis, enrolled in a pregnancy study.

This chain joins TRBV30 and TRBJ1-6; 8 bases agree with TRBD1. Unmatched junction bases numbered 10, after V lost 3 bases and J lost 6 bases. Germline CDR1 reads GTSNPN; CDR2 reads SVGIG (reference sequence). This CDR3 region has 16 residues. The CDR3 protein is CAWRERQGLSNSPLHF. In DNA form, the CDR3 reads TGTGCCTGGAGGGAACGACAGGGGCTTTCTAATTCACCCCTCCACTTT.

The V gene is TRBV5-4, the J gene TRBJ2-7, with TRBD1 matching 9 bases. CDR3 length: 16 amino acids. V dropped 9 bases and J dropped 0; count of bases not matched to a gene: 13. CDR1 and CDR2 from the germline V gene are SGHNT and YYREEE (reference sequence). CDR3 DNA sequence: TGTGCCACGGGACAGGGAAGGCTGAGGAGCTCCTACGAGCAGTACTTC. Translating gives CATGQGRLRSSYEQYF.

The chain links TRBV6-5 to TRBJ1-2; TRBD1 aligns across 7 bases. CDR3 length: 15 residues. Germline CDR1 is MNHEY and CDR2 is SVGAGI. The V gene end was trimmed by 6 bases and the J gene end by 6 bases; junction bases not matched to a gene: 13. The CDR3: CASSRHGDSKHGYTF. The CDR3 DNA is TGTGCCAGCAGCCGACACGGGGACAGTAAACATGGCTACACCTTC.

This clone was picked up one time. This chain connects TRBV7-9 to TRBJ2-1; no clear D gene. The CDR3 covers 12 residues. V lost 3 bases to trimming and J lost 8 bases, with 8 bases between them. CDR1 is SEHNR, CDR2 FQNEAQ, per germline (reference sequence). CDR3 residues: CASSLPRDEQFF. CDR3 nucleotide sequence: TGTGCCAGCAGCTTGCCTCGCGATGAGCAGTTCTTC.

The chain couples TRBV27 to TRBJ2-3, with TRBD1 matching over 7 bases. The CDR3 length is 17 residues. Germline V lookup: CDR1 MNHEY, CDR2 SMNVEV (reference sequence). Losses at the gene ends were 5 bases for V and 2 bases for J; bases not matched to a gene: 13. The CDR3 region is CASSRTPRDSLTDTQYF. CDR3 DNA sequence: TGTGCCAGCAGTCGCACCCCTCGGGACAGCCTCACAGATACGCAGTATTTT.

The V call is TRBV6-4, the J call TRBJ1-3; 11 bases line up with TRBD1. The CDR3 is 16 residues long. Germline assignment: CDR1 MRHNA and CDR2 SNTAGT. The J segment lost 3 bases and the V segment lost 9 bases, leaving 10 bases of the junction unmatched. CDR3 loop: CASPRGGTGGGNTIYF. The DNA of the CDR3 is TGTGCCAGTCCCCGAGGCGGGACAGGGGGTGGAAACACCATATATTTT.

The CDR3 protein is CASTYLAASSDEQFF. CDR3 in DNA: TGCGCCAGCACATACCTAGCGGCCAGCAGCGATGAGCAGTTCTTC. The chain carries TRBV5-1 and TRBJ2-1; 7 nucleotides match TRBD2. The CDR3 runs to 15 residues. V was clipped by 6 bases and J by 8 bases; unmatched bases: 14. Germline CDR1 and CDR2: SGHRS and YFSETQ. Together with reference TRBV5-1 and TRBJ2-1, the CDR3 gives the full variable domain: KAGVTQTPRYLIKTRGQQVTLSCSPISGHRSVSWYQQTPGQGLQFLFEYFSETQRNKGNFPGRFSGRQFSNSRSEMNVSTLELGDSALYLCASTYLAASSDEQFFGPGTRLTVL.

The rearrangement uses TRBV30 and TRBJ2-1, with 10 bases matching TRBD1. This CDR3 region has 19 residues. Germline CDR1 GTSNPN, CDR2 SVGIG (reference sequence). J gave up 5 bases and V 1 base, and 17 bases lay outside the gene matches. The CDR3 region has the DNA TGTGCCTGGAGTGCTAGGGCTCCGGGACAGGGGAGAGGGAACAATGAGCAGTTCTTC. It yields the protein CAWSARAPGQGRGNNEQFF.

This clone was recorded only once. The J gene is TRBJ2-6, the V gene TRBV18; D not resolved. The V end lost 2 bases, the J end lost 2 bases, and 7 bases lay between the germline ends. The length of the CDR3 is 15 residues. CDR1 and CDR2 (germline): KGHSH, LQKENI. In DNA form, the CDR3 reads TGTGCCAGCTCACCAACGAGGACTGGGGCCAACGTCCTGACTTTC. The encoded protein is CASSPTRTGANVLTF.

The rearrangement uses TRBV30 and TRBJ1-2; a possible D gene is TRBD1 (6 bases). Germline V gives CDR1 GTSNPN, CDR2 SVGIG (reference sequence). V lost 7 bases and J 2 bases, leaving 11 bases between the germline ends. This CDR3 spans 12 amino acids. The CDR3 region is CAYGQLNYGYTF. CDR3 sequence (DNA): TGTGCCTACGGACAGTTAAACTATGGCTACACCTTC.

V usage is TRBV20-1 and J usage is TRBJ1-4; D unresolved. Looked up from germline, CDR1 is DFQATT and CDR2 is SNEGSKA (reference sequence). This CDR3 is 10 amino acids long. With 6 bases removed from V and 8 bases from J, the gap between germline ends came to 7 bases. Written as DNA, the CDR3 is TGCAGTGCCGCGGAAGAAAAACTGTTTTTT. Translated: CSAAEEKLFF.

V usage is TRBV2 and J usage is TRBJ2-1, with 11 bases aligning to TRBD1. Trimming at V came to 6 bases and at J to 2 bases, leaving 6 bases not matched to a gene. Per the germline V gene, CDR1 is SNHLY and CDR2 is FYNNEI. This CDR3 is built from 16 residues. In DNA form, the CDR3 reads TGTGCCAGCAGGAGTGGACAGGGGGCGACCTACAATGAGCAGTTCTTC. Protein: CASRSGQGATYNEQFF.

This clone was detected many times. J is TRBJ1-2 and V is TRBV29-1; no clear D gene. CDR1 and CDR2 from the germline V gene are SQVTM and ANQGSEA. V was cut by 6 bases and J by 7 bases, with 18 bases left in between. The CDR3 runs 13 residues. This chain's CDR3 is CSVFWTAAAGYTF. The DNA of the CDR3 is TGCAGCGTCTTTTGGACCGCAGCGGCTGGCTACACCTTC.

The V gene is TRBV7-9, the J gene TRBJ1-1, with D hard to call. Germline CDR1 reads SEHNR; CDR2 reads FQNEAQ (reference sequence). The length of the CDR3 is 17 residues. The V and J ends lost 2 bases and 2 bases respectively, with 18 bases between them. The CDR3 DNA reads TGTGCCAGCAGCTTATTGTCCACAGCCTCCCCAAACACTGAAGCTTTCTTT. It specifies CASSLLSTASPNTEAFF.

The rearrangement links TRBV15 to TRBJ2-2; 11 bases map to TRBD1. The trim removed 4 bases at V and 3 bases at J, leaving 1 base unmatched. The CDR3 contains 15 residues. Germline CDR1 is LNHNV and CDR2 is YYDKDF (reference sequence). The DNA for the CDR3 is TGTGCCACCAGCATGGGACAGGGGGACACCGGGGAGCTGTTTTTT. It codes for CATSMGQGDTGELFF. Drawing the rest from reference TRBV15 and TRBJ2-2, the complete variable domain is DAMVIQNPRYQVTQFGKPVTLSCSQTLNHNVMYWYQQKSSQAPKLLFHYYDKDFNNEADTPDNFQSRRPNTSFCFLDIRSPGLGDTAMYLCATSMGQGDTGELFFGEGSRLTVL.

The genes are TRBV10-2 and TRBJ1-1, with 7 bases lining up with TRBD1. The CDR3 is 14 amino acids. Losses at the gene ends were 6 bases for V and 0 bases for J; bases not matched to a gene: 4. Germline values: CDR1 WSHSY, CDR2 SAAADI. The CDR3 coding sequence is TGCGCCAGCAGGACAGGGTCCCTGAACACTGAAGCTTTCTTT. Residues: CASRTGSLNTEAFF.

This rearrangement joins TRBV4-3 to TRBJ2-7, with D possibly being TRBD2 (5 bases). The germline gives CDR1 LGHNA, CDR2 YSLEER. This CDR3 spans 15 amino acids. V dropped 0 bases and J dropped 3 bases, with 12 bases sitting between them. CDR3 in DNA: TGCGCCAGCAGCCAAGATACCGGCGAGGGCTACGAGCAGTACTTC. Translation gives CASSQDTGEGYEQYF.

The chain employs TRBV19 and TRBJ1-5; no reliable D call. V lost 2 bases and J lost 4, with 6 bases in between. Germline lookup yields CDR1 LNHDA and CDR2 SQIVND (reference sequence). The CDR3 is made up of 13 amino acids. CDR3 DNA sequence: TGTGCCAGTAGTATACGAGGGAATCAGCCCCAGCATTTT. Its translation: CASSIRGNQPQHF.

The chain uses TRBV10-2 and TRBJ2-3, with TRBD2 matching over 10 bases. The CDR3 spans 19 residues. Trimming cost V 6 bases and J 0 bases; bases outside gene matches: 15. Germline values: CDR1 WSHSY, CDR2 SAAADI. For the CDR3, the DNA is TGCGCCAGCAGAGGGGTGGGACTAGCGTCGGGAAATAGCACAGATACGCAGTATTTT. Translated, it gives CASRGVGLASGNSTDTQYF.

The chain uses TRBV28 and TRBJ2-1; 7 bases are shared with TRBD1. The junction had 3 bases not matched to a gene; V was cut back by 1 base and J by 6 bases. The CDR3 is 14 amino acids. Germline V gene data show CDR1 as MDHEN and CDR2 as SYDVKM. The CDR3 protein is CASSLSNRGNEQFF. CDR3 sequence (DNA): TGTGCCAGCAGTTTATCCAACAGGGGCAATGAGCAGTTCTTC.

The chain carries TRBV11-2 and TRBJ2-2; 7 positions match TRBD1. The CDR3 extends over 16 amino acids. Germline trimming cut 2 bases from V and 4 bases from J; bases unmatched to any gene: 7. In germline, CDR1 is SGHAT, CDR2 FQNNGV. The CDR3: CASSLQGQITTGELFF. The CDR3 DNA sequence: TGTGCCAGCAGCTTACAGGGACAGATAACCACCGGGGAGCTGTTTTTT.

V is TRBV7-3 and J is TRBJ1-1, with a weak D call TRBD1 (6 bases). This CDR3 has 14 residues. CDR1 is SGHTA and CDR2 is FQGTGA in the germline V gene. V lost 5 bases, J lost 1 base, and 11 bases lay in between. This CDR3 is CASSPGTRNTEAFF. Here the CDR3 DNA reads TGTGCCAGCAGCCCCGGGACACGGAACACTGAAGCTTTCTTT.

This clone occurred once. J is TRBJ1-2 and V is TRBV5-1, with D maybe TRBD1 (5 bases). Germline V gene sequence: CDR1 SGHRS, CDR2 YFSETQ. Between the trimmed V and J ends, which lost 0 bases and 2 bases, there was a span of 11 bases. This CDR3 is built from 15 residues. The CDR3 region is CASSLDRGSNYGYTF. The CDR3 nucleotides are TGCGCCAGCAGCTTGGATAGGGGATCCAACTATGGCTACACCTTC. The entire variable domain, with the rest obtained from reference TRBV5-1 and TRBJ1-2, is as follows: KAGVTQTPRYLIKTRGQQVTLSCSPISGHRSVSWYQQTPGQGLQFLFEYFSETQRNKGNFPGRFSGRQFSNSRSEMNVSTLELGDSALYLCASSLDRGSNYGYTFGSGTRLTVV.

The chain recombines TRBV13 with TRBJ1-1; TRBD1 agrees at 8 bases. The CDR3 covers 15 residues. Unmatched junction bases numbered 3, after V lost 3 bases and J lost 0 bases. Per germline, CDR1 PRHDT and CDR2 FYEKMQ (reference sequence). The CDR3 DNA follows: TGTGCCAGCAGCTTCTTGACAGGGGTGAACACTGAAGCTTTCTTT. It specifies CASSFLTGVNTEAFF.

The chain recombines TRBV5-1 with TRBJ2-1, with 9 positions matching TRBD2. Per the germline V gene, CDR1 is SGHRS and CDR2 is YFSETQ. The CDR3 extends over 14 amino acids. V lost 7 bases, J lost 3 bases, and 5 bases stayed unmatched. The chain's CDR3 is CASGGGAGYNEQFF. The CDR3 DNA reads TGCGCCAGCGGCGGGGGGGCCGGCTACAATGAGCAGTTCTTC.

The chain employs TRBV11-1 and TRBJ1-1; D possibly corresponds to TRBD1 (5 bases). The CDR3 runs to 18 residues. CDR1 SGHAT and CDR2 FQDESV come from the germline V gene (reference sequence). V lost 5 bases and J lost 3, with 25 bases in between. CDR3 residues: CASSRLGVWGEIDTEAFF. CDR3 sequence (DNA): TGTGCCAGCAGCCGTCTGGGGGTGTGGGGGGAGATAGACACTGAAGCTTTCTTT.